Below, one TCR beta chain is given with its context. TCRdb independently ran MiXCR on the 5' RACE reads; one entry per CDR3 protein. The profile covers roughly 170,000 distinct CDR3 sequences, with 6.2% appearing a single time and less than 3.5% taken by the ten largest. This sample is part of a study of T cells after yellow fever vaccination. The length of the CDR3 is 16 residues. Per the germline V gene, CDR1 is GTSNPN and CDR2 is SVGIG (reference sequence). The V and J ends lost 3 bases and 6 bases respectively, with 23 bases between them. The source was CD4+ T cells sorted from PBMCs, collected on the day of the first yellow fever vaccination. The receptor was isolated from a man younger than 35 who received the YFV17D yellow fever vaccine. The chain is built from TRBV30 and TRBJ1-1; a possible D gene is TRBD1 (5 bases). In nucleotides, the CDR3 is TGTGCCTGGAGGGCCCCAGGGTCGGAGTATTCGGCTGAAGCTTTCTTT. As protein: CAWRAPGSEYSAEAFF.